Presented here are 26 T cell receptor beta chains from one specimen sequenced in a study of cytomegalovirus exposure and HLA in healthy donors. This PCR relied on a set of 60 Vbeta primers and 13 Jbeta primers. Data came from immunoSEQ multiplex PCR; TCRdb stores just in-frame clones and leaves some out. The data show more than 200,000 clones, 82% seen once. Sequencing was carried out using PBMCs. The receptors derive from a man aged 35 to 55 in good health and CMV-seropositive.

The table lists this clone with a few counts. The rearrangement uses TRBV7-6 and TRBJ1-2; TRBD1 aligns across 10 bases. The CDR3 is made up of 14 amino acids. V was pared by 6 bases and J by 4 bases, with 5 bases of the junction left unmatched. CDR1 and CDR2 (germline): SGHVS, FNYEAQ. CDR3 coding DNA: TGTGCCAGCAGTGGACAGGGGGGAAGCTATGGCTACACCTTC. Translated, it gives CASSGQGGSYGYTF.

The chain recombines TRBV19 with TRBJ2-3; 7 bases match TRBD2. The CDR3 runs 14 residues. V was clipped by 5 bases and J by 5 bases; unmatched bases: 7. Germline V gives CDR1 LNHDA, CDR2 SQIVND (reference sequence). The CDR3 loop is CASSATSAEDTQYF. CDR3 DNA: TGTGCCAGTAGTGCCACTAGCGCGGAAGATACGCAGTATTTT. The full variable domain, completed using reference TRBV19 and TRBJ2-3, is DGGITQSPKYLFRKEGQNVTLSCEQNLNHDAMYWYRQDPGQGLRLIYYSQIVNDFQKGDIAEGYSVSREKKESFPLTVTSAQKNPTAFYLCASSATSAEDTQYFGPGTRLTVL.

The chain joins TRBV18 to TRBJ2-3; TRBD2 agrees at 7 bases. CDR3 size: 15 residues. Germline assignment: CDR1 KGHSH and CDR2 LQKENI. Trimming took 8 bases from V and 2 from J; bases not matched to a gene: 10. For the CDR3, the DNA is TGTGCCAGCCTCGGGGAGCGGGGTTCCACAGATACGCAGTATTTT. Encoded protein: CASLGERGSTDTQYF.

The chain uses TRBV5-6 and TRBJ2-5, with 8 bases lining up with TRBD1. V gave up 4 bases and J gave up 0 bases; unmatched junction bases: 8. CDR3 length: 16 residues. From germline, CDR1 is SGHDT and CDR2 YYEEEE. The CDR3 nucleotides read TGTGCCAGCAGCCTATGGGACAGGAAGAACCAAGAGACCCAGTACTTC. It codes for CASSLWDRKNQETQYF. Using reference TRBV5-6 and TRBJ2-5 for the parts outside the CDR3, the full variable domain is DAGVTQSPTHLIKTRGQQVTLRCSPKSGHDTVSWYQQALGQGPQFIFQYYEEEERQRGNFPDRFSGHQFPNYSSELNVNALLLGDSALYLCASSLWDRKNQETQYFGPGTRLLVL.

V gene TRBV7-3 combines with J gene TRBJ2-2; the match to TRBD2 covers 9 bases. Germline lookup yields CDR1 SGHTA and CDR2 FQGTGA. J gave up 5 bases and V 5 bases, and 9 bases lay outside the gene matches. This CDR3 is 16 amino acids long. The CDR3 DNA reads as TGTGCCAGCAGCCCAAGCCCGGCGGGAGGGACCGGGGAGCTGTTTTTT. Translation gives CASSPSPAGGTGELFF.

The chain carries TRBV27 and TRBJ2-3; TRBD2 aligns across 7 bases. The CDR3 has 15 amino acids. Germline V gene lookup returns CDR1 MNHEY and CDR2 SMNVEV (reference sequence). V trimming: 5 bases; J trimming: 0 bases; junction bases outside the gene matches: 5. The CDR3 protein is CASSERLASTDTQYF. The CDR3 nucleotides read TGTGCCAGCAGTGAGCGACTAGCCAGCACAGATACGCAGTATTTT.

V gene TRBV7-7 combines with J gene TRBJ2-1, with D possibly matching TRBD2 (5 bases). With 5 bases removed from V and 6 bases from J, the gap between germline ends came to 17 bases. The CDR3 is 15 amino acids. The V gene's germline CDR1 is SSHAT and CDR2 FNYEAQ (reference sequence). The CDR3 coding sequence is TGTGCCAGCAGCCCCCCCGGGGTGGTGTTCAATGAGCAGTTCTTC. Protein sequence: CASSPPGVVFNEQFF.

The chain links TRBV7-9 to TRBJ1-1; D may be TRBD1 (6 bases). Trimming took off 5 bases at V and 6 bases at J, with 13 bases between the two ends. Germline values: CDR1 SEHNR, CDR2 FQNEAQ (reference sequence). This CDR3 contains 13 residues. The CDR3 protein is CASSPPQGPEAFF. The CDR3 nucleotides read TGTGCCAGCAGCCCCCCCCAGGGGCCTGAAGCTTTCTTT.

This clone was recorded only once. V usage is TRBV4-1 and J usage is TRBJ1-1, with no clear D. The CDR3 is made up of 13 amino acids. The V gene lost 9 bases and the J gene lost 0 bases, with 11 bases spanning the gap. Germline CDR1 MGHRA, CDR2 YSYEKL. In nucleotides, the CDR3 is TGCGCCAGTCGCGGGGTTATGAACACTGAAGCTTTCTTT. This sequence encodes CASRGVMNTEAFF.

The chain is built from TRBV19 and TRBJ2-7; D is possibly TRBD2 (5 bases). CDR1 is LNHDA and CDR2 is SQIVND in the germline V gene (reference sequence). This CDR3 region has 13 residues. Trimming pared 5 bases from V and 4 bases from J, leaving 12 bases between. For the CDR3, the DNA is TGTGCCAGTAGTCCGGGAACCGTTTACGAGCAGTACGTC. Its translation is CASSPGTVYEQYV.

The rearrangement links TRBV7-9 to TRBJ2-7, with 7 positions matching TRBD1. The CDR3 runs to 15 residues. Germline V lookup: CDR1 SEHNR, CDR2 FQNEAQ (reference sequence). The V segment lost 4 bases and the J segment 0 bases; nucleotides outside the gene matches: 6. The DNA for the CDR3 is TGTGCCAGCAGCTCGACAGGGATAAGCTCCTACGAGCAGTACGTC. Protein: CASSSTGISSYEQYV.

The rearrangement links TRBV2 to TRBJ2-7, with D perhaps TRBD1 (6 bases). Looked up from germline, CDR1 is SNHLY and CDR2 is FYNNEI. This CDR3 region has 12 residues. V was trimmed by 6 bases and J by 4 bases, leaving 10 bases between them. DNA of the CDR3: TGTGCCAGCAGCGTGACAGGTTACGAGCAGTACTTC. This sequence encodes CASSVTGYEQYF.

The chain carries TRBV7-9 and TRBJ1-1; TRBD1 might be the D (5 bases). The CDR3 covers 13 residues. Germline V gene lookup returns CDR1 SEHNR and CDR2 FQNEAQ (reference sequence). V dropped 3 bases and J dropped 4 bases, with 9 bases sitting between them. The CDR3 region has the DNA TGTGCCAGCAGCTTTGGGGGGAGCACTGAAGCTTTCTTT. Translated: CASSFGGSTEAFF.

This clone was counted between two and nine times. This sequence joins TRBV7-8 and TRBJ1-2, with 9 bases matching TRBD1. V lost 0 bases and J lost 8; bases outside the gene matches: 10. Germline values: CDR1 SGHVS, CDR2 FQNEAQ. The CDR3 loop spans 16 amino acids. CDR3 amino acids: CASSLAGQGITRGYTF. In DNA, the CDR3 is TGTGCCAGCAGCTTAGCGGGACAGGGAATCACGCGCGGCTACACCTTC. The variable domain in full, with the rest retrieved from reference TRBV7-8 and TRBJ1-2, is GAGVSQSPRYKVAKRGQDVALRCDPISGHVSLFWYQQALGQGPEFLTYFQNEAQLDKSGLPSDRFFAERPEGSVSTLKIQRTQQEDSAVYLCASSLAGQGITRGYTFGSGTRLTVV.

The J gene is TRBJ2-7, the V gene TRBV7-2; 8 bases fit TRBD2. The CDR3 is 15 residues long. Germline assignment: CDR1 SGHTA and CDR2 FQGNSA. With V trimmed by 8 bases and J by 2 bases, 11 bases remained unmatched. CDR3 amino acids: CASGKWAGGPYEQYV. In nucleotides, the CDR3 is TGTGCCAGCGGGAAGTGGGCGGGAGGACCCTACGAGCAGTACGTC.

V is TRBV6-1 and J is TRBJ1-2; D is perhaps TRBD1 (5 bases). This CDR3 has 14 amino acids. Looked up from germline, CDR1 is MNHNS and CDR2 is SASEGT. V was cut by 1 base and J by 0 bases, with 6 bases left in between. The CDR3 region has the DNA TGTGCCAGCAGTGAAGTAGGGGCTAACTATGGCTACACCTTC. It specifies CASSEVGANYGYTF.

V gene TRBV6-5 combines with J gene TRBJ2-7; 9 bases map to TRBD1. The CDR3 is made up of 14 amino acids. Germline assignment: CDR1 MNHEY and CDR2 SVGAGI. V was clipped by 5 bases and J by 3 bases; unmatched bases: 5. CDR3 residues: CASSDRGNFYEQYF. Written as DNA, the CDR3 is TGTGCCAGCAGTGACAGGGGGAATTTCTACGAGCAGTACTTC.

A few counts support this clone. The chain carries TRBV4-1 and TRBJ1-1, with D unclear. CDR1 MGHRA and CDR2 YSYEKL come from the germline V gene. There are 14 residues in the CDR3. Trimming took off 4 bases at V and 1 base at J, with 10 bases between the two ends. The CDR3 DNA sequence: TGCGCCAGCAGCCCAATTGACAAGAACACTGAAGCTTTCTTT. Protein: CASSPIDKNTEAFF.

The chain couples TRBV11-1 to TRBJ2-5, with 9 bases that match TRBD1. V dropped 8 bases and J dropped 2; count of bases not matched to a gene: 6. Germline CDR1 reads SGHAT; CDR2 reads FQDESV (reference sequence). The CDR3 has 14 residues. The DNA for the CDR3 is TGTGCCAGCTTGGACAGGGGCAGACAAGAGACCCAGTACTTC. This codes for CASLDRGRQETQYF.

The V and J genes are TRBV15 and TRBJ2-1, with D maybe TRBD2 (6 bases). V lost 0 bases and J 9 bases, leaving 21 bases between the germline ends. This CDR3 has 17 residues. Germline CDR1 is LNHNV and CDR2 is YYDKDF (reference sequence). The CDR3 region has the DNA TGTGCCACCAGCAGAGATGAACGGGAGCCTTACCTGGGTGAGCAGTTCTTC. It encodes CATSRDEREPYLGEQFF.

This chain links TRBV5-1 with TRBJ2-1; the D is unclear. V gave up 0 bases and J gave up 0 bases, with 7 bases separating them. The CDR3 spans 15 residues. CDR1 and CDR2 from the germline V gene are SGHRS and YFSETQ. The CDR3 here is CASSLVVNSYNEQFF. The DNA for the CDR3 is TGCGCCAGCAGCTTGGTAGTGAACTCCTACAATGAGCAGTTCTTC.

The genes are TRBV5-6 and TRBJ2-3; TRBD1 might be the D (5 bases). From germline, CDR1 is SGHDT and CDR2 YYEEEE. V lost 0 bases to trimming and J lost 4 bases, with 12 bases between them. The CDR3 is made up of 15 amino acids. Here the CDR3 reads CASSLAVQGPDTQYF. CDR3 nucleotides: TGTGCCAGCAGCTTGGCGGTTCAGGGCCCAGATACGCAGTATTTT.

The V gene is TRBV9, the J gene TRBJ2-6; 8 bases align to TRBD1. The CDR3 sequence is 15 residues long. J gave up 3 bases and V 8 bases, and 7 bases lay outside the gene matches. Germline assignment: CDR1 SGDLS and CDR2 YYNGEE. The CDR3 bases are TGTGCCAGTGCGCAGGGGGCAGATGGGGCCAACGTCCTGACTTTC. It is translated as CASAQGADGANVLTF.

The CDR3 bases are TGCGCCAGCAGCTTGGCCGGGGGTCGGGTCACTGAAGCTTTCTTT. The encoded protein is CASSLAGGRVTEAFF. The V call is TRBV5-1, the J call TRBJ1-1; tentatively, D is TRBD1 (5 bases). This CDR3 region has 15 residues. With 0 bases removed from V and 4 bases from J, the gap between germline ends came to 13 bases. Germline CDR1 is SGHRS and CDR2 is YFSETQ.

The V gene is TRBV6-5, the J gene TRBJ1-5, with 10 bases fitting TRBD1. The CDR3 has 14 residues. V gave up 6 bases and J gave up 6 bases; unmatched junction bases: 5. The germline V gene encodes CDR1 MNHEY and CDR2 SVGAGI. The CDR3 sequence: CASRPDRGPQPQHF. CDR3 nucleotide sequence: TGTGCCAGCAGACCAGACAGGGGGCCTCAGCCCCAGCATTTT.

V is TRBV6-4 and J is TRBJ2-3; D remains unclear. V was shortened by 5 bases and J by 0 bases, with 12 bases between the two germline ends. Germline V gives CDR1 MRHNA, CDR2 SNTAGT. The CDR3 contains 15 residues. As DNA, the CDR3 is TGTGCCAGCAGTATAGATTATCGAAGCACAGATACGCAGTATTTT. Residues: CASSIDYRSTDTQYF.